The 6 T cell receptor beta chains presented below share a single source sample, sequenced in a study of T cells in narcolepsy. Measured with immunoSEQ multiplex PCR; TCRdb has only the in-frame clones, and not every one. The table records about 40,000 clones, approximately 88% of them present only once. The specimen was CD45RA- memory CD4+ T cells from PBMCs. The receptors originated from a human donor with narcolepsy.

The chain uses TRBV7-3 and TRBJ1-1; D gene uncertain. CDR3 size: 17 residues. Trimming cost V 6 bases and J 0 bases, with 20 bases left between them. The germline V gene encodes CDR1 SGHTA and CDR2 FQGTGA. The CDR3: CASSPDTPLRLNTEAFF. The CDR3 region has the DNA TGTGCCAGCAGTCCCGACACACCCTTAAGATTGAACACTGAAGCTTTCTTT.

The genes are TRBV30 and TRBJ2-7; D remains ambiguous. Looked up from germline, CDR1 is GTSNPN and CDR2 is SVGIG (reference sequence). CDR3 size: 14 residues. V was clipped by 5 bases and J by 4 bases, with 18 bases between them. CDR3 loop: CAWARRGVAYEQYF. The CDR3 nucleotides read TGTGCCTGGGCTCGGAGAGGAGTCGCTTACGAGCAGTACTTC.

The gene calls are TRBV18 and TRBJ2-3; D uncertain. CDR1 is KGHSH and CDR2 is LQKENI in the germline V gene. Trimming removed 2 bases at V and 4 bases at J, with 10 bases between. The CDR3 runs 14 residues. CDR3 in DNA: TGTGCCAGCTCACCAATGTCTTCACCAGATACGCAGTATTTT. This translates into CASSPMSSPDTQYF.

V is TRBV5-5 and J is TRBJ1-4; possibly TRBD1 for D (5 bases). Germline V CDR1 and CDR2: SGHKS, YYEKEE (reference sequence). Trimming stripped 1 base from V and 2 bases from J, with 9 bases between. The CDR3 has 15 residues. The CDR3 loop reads CASSLWGSTNEKLFF. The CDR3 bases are TGTGCCAGCAGCTTGTGGGGCTCCACTAATGAAAAACTGTTTTTT.

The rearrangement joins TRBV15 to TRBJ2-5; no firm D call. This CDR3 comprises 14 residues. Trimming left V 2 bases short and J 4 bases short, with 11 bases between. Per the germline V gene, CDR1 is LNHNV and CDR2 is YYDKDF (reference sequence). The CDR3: CATSRKREAETQYF. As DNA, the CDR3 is TGTGCCACCAGCAGAAAGCGAGAGGCAGAGACCCAGTACTTC. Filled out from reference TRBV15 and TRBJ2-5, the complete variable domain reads DAMVIQNPRYQVTQFGKPVTLSCSQTLNHNVMYWYQQKSSQAPKLLFHYYDKDFNNEADTPDNFQSRRPNTSFCFLDIRSPGLGDTAMYLCATSRKREAETQYFGPGTRLLVL.

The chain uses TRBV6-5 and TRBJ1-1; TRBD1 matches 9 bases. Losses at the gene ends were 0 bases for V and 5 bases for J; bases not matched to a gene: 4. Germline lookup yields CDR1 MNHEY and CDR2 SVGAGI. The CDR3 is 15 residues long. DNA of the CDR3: TGTGCCAGCAGTTACTCTAGGACAGGGGCTACTGAAGCTTTCTTT. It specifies CASSYSRTGATEAFF.